This entry lists 28 T cell receptor beta chains sequenced from one sample in a study of blood T cell repertoires in COVID-19. The method was immunoSEQ multiplex PCR; TCRdb's version includes in-frame clones alone and lacks a portion of them. This sample has 310,000 or so clones, with roughly 90% found just once. Input material: peripheral blood. The receptor set was obtained from a woman aged 45-59 years who had recovered from COVID-19.

The rearrangement uses TRBV4-1 and TRBJ2-1; 11 bases line up with TRBD2. There are 17 residues in the CDR3. Per germline, CDR1 MGHRA and CDR2 YSYEKL. V lost 3 bases and J lost 9; bases outside the gene matches: 13. The CDR3 loop is CASSQGKGLAVSSEQFF. The CDR3 nucleotides are TGCGCCAGCAGCCAGGGTAAGGGACTAGCGGTCTCCAGTGAGCAGTTCTTC.

V gene TRBV5-1 combines with J gene TRBJ2-5; TRBD1 matches at 7 bases. The CDR3 consists of 15 residues. Germline lookup yields CDR1 SGHRS and CDR2 YFSETQ. Germline trimming cut 4 bases from V and 2 bases from J; bases unmatched to any gene: 8. The CDR3 coding sequence is TGCGCCAGCAGCCCGTTCCCGGGACAGCAAGAGACCCAGTACTTC. As protein: CASSPFPGQQETQYF.

This clone occurred a few times. V gene TRBV19 combines with J gene TRBJ2-6, with D possibly being TRBD2 (5 bases). Germline V gives CDR1 LNHDA, CDR2 SQIVND (reference sequence). The CDR3 is 17 amino acids. Trimming left V 5 bases short and J 3 bases short, with 17 bases between. The chain's CDR3 is CASSEEERAYGANVLTF. The DNA of the CDR3 is TGTGCCAGTAGTGAGGAGGAGAGAGCTTATGGGGCCAACGTCCTGACTTTC.

This clone was seen once. The V gene is TRBV11-2, the J gene TRBJ2-1; no clear D. CDR1 and CDR2 from the germline V gene are SGHAT and FQNNGV. V was pared by 4 bases and J by 12 bases, with 13 bases between. The CDR3 extends over 12 amino acids. The CDR3 here is CASSSDSSGQFF. The CDR3, as DNA: TGTGCCAGCAGCTCCGATTCTTCAGGGCAGTTCTTC.

The CDR3 region has the DNA TGTGCCAGCAGCCAAGATCTCCTAGCGGGCTACGAGCAGTACTTC. Translated, it gives CASSQDLLAGYEQYF. The genes are TRBV3-1 (or the pseudogene TRBV3-2) and TRBJ2-7; 8 positions agree with TRBD2. This CDR3 is built from 15 residues. Germline V gene lookup returns CDR1 LGHDT and CDR2 YNNKEL (reference sequence). J was trimmed by 3 bases and V by 0 bases; bases with no gene match: 4.

The chain recombines TRBV10-2 with TRBJ1-1; D gene unclear. The CDR3 is made up of 12 amino acids. CDR1 is WSHSY and CDR2 is SAAADI in the germline V gene. V shed 8 bases and J shed 5 bases, with 12 bases lying between them. In DNA form, the CDR3 reads TGCGCCAGCGGAGGGATACGAACTGAAGCTTTCTTT. Amino acids: CASGGIRTEAFF.

The chain uses TRBV5-4 and TRBJ1-6; D remains unclear. The CDR3 is 16 amino acids. Between the trimmed V and J ends, which lost 4 bases and 6 bases, there was a span of 17 bases. From germline, CDR1 is SGHNT and CDR2 YYREEE (reference sequence). DNA for the CDR3: TGTGCCAGCAGCCACGGGTCCAGCGGGCTTAATTCACCCCTCCACTTT. Its protein product is CASSHGSSGLNSPLHF.

This clone has a single count. The V and J genes are TRBV21-1 and TRBJ1-1; no check of the table's D call, TRBD1, against the DNA was made. TRBV21-1 is a pseudogene. CDR3 size: 15 residues. DNA for the CDR3: TGTGCCAGCAGCAAAGAGACAGGGGATCGAACTGAAGCTTTCTTT. Its protein is CASSKETGDRTEAFF.

For the CDR3, the DNA is TGTGCCAGCAGTCGACACACTTCTAGCGGGAGCTCCTACAATGAGCAGTTCTTC. This translates into CASSRHTSSGSSYNEQFF. This chain links TRBV6-6 with TRBJ2-1; 10 bases map to TRBD2. The CDR3 is 18 amino acids. V lost 5 bases to trimming and J lost 0 bases; unmatched junction nucleotides: 10. The germline CDR1 and CDR2 sequences are MNHNY and SVGAGI (reference sequence).

This chain links TRBV18 with TRBJ2-7; tentative D call: TRBD2 (5 bases). Trimming removed 3 bases from V and 5 bases from J, with 11 bases in between. The CDR3 covers 13 residues. Per germline, CDR1 KGHSH and CDR2 LQKENI. CDR3 DNA sequence: TGTGCCAGCTCACCGCTGGACTGGGACGAGCAGTACTTC. Amino acid sequence: CASSPLDWDEQYF.

The rearrangement links TRBV14 to TRBJ2-7; 8 bases line up with TRBD1. CDR1 and CDR2 from the germline V gene are SGHDN and FVKESK. The CDR3 runs to 16 residues. The J segment lost 3 bases and the V segment lost 0 bases, leaving 7 bases of the junction unmatched. CDR3 DNA: TGTGCCAGCAGCCAAGATTTGGCAGGGGGCAACTACGAGCAGTACTTC. Translated, it gives CASSQDLAGGNYEQYF.

This rearrangement joins TRBV19 to TRBJ1-3; a possible D gene is TRBD1 (6 bases). The germline CDR1 and CDR2 sequences are LNHDA and SQIVND (reference sequence). Trimming took off 1 base at V and 2 bases at J, with 15 bases between the two ends. The CDR3 sequence is 17 residues long. This CDR3 is CASSIATGTTTGNTIYF. The CDR3 DNA sequence: TGTGCCAGTAGTATAGCCACAGGGACCACCACTGGAAACACCATATATTTT.

This clone has a count of ten or more. The V and J genes are TRBV7-9 and TRBJ2-7, with 7 bases aligning to TRBD1. CDR3 length: 18 amino acids. V was pared by 2 bases and J by 2 bases, with 15 bases of the junction left unmatched. Germline-derived CDR1 and CDR2 are SEHNR and FQNEAQ (reference sequence). CDR3 in amino acids: CASSLRFPGQRGAYEQYF. CDR3 coding DNA: TGTGCCAGCAGCTTAAGATTCCCGGGACAGAGGGGAGCCTACGAGCAGTACTTC.

The chain has TRBV5-1 and TRBJ1-2, with 11 bases matching TRBD1. Trimming cost V 3 bases and J 10 bases; bases outside gene matches: 5. This CDR3 has 13 amino acids. The V gene's germline CDR1 is SGHRS and CDR2 YFSETQ. This chain's CDR3 is CASSSGQGAYYTF. In DNA, the CDR3 is TGCGCCAGCAGCTCCGGACAGGGGGCTTACTACACCTTC. The full variable domain, with the rest looked up from reference TRBV5-1 and TRBJ1-2, is KAGVTQTPRYLIKTRGQQVTLSCSPISGHRSVSWYQQTPGQGLQFLFEYFSETQRNKGNFPGRFSGRQFSNSRSEMNVSTLELGDSALYLCASSSGQGAYYTFGSGTRLTVV.

The table lists this clone with a few counts. This chain connects TRBV6-2 or TRBV6-3 to TRBJ1-5; D ambiguous. The V gene lost 5 bases and the J gene lost 7 bases, with 15 bases spanning the gap. CDR1 MNHEY and CDR2 SVGEGT come from the germline V gene. This CDR3 is built from 14 residues. The CDR3 here is CASSPDSGLQPQHF. CDR3 DNA: TGTGCCAGCAGTCCAGATTCCGGGTTGCAGCCCCAGCATTTT.

The chain employs TRBV19 and TRBJ2-7, with 7 nucleotides matching TRBD1. The CDR3 consists of 11 residues. Germline CDR1 and CDR2: LNHDA and SQIVND (reference sequence). CDR3 protein: CAKTGPWEQYF. The DNA for the CDR3 is TGTGCTAAGACAGGGCCTTGGGAGCAGTACTTC.

This chain uses TRBV5-6 with TRBJ2-1, with a tentative D call TRBD1 (5 bases). Germline CDR1 and CDR2: SGHDT and YYEEEE. Deletions cut 4 bases from V and 2 bases from J, with 10 bases between. The CDR3 is 14 amino acids. In nucleotides, the CDR3 is TGTGCCAGCAGCAGCAGGGTAACCTACAATGAGCAGTTCTTC. It specifies CASSSRVTYNEQFF. The whole variable domain, remainder taken from reference TRBV5-6 and TRBJ2-1, is DAGVTQSPTHLIKTRGQQVTLRCSPKSGHDTVSWYQQALGQGPQFIFQYYEEEERQRGNFPDRFSGHQFPNYSSELNVNALLLGDSALYLCASSSRVTYNEQFFGPGTRLTVL.

This rearrangement joins TRBV5-4 to TRBJ1-1; D uncertain. Between the trimmed V and J ends, which lost 1 base and 4 bases, there was a span of 8 bases. This CDR3 contains 13 residues. Germline CDR1 reads SGHNT; CDR2 reads YYREEE (reference sequence). CDR3 DNA sequence: TGTGCCAGCAGCTTGCCGGAGTCCACTGAAGCTTTCTTT. It is translated as CASSLPESTEAFF.

The rearrangement links TRBV9 to TRBJ2-2; 10 nucleotides match TRBD1. This CDR3 is 15 amino acids long. CDR1 SGDLS and CDR2 YYNGEE come from the germline V gene. V lost 2 bases to trimming and J lost 3 bases; unmatched junction nucleotides: 1. The CDR3 loop is CASSVGQGDTGELFF. The CDR3 DNA sequence: TGTGCCAGCAGCGTCGGACAGGGGGACACCGGGGAGCTGTTTTTT. The whole variable domain, remainder taken from reference TRBV9 and TRBJ2-2, is DSGVTQTPKHLITATGQRVTLRCSPRSGDLSVYWYQQSLDQGLQFLIQYYNGEERAKGNILERFSAQQFPDLHSELNLSSLELGDSALYFCASSVGQGDTGELFFGEGSRLTVL.

This sequence joins TRBV4-3 and TRBJ2-7; 9 positions agree with TRBD2. This CDR3 contains 17 residues. The germline V gene encodes CDR1 LGHNA and CDR2 YSLEER. Trimming removed 0 bases from V and 2 bases from J; junction bases left unmatched: 8. The CDR3 DNA sequence: TGCGCCAGCAGCCAAGATCGGATAGCGGGAGTTGCCTACGAGCAGTACTTC. Protein sequence: CASSQDRIAGVAYEQYF.

The chain carries TRBV7-9 and TRBJ1-2; tentative D call: TRBD1 (5 bases). The ends were cut back, 1 base at V and 0 bases at J, with 15 bases in the middle. CDR3 size: 17 residues. From germline, CDR1 is SEHNR and CDR2 FQNEAQ (reference sequence). The CDR3 region has the DNA TGTGCCAGCAGCTTAGTTGCCAGGGCGACTTCTAACTATGGCTACACCTTC. This codes for CASSLVARATSNYGYTF.

The V call is TRBV6-5, the J call TRBJ2-1; tentatively, D is TRBD1 (6 bases). Trimming took off 7 bases at V and 10 bases at J, with 17 bases between the two ends. CDR1 and CDR2 from the germline V gene are MNHEY and SVGAGI. This CDR3 spans 13 amino acids. This chain's CDR3 is CASTDSRTVEQFF. The CDR3 coding sequence is TGTGCCAGCACCGACTCCCGGACAGTAGAGCAGTTCTTC.

This chain links TRBV24-1 with TRBJ1-1; 7 bases match TRBD1. Germline lookup yields CDR1 KGHDR and CDR2 SFDVKD. With V trimmed by 5 bases and J by 1 base, 3 bases remained unmatched. CDR3 length: 14 amino acids. CDR3 in DNA: TGTGCCACCAGTGCTAGACAGGGGAACACTGAAGCTTTCTTT. Translation: CATSARQGNTEAFF.

This chain uses TRBV29-1 with TRBJ1-2; the D is unclear. CDR3 length: 14 amino acids. Deletions cut 4 bases from V and 5 bases from J, with 17 bases between. CDR1 SQVTM and CDR2 ANQGSEA come from the germline V gene. The DNA of the CDR3 is TGCAGCGTTGTGGAAAGTTTGGGAGGTTATGGCTACACCTTC. Translation gives CSVVESLGGYGYTF.

The chain employs TRBV5-1 and TRBJ2-3; D is ambiguous. The length of the CDR3 is 13 residues. Trimming took off 4 bases at V and 6 bases at J, with 12 bases between the two ends. Germline values: CDR1 SGHRS, CDR2 YFSETQ. This CDR3 reads CASSKPPYDTQYF. The CDR3 coding sequence is TGCGCCAGCAGCAAACCCCCCTACGATACGCAGTATTTT.

This clone was detected only once. The chain employs TRBV10-3 and TRBJ1-4; TRBD1 matches at 9 bases. The CDR3 sequence is 14 residues long. Trimming at V came to 3 bases and at J to 8 bases, leaving 4 bases not matched to a gene. Per germline, CDR1 ENHRY and CDR2 SYGVKD. CDR3 sequence: CAISDGTGREKLFF. DNA of the CDR3: TGTGCCATCAGTGACGGGACAGGGCGGGAAAAACTGTTTTTT.

The genes are TRBV28 and TRBJ1-1; D gene unclear. Germline assignment: CDR1 MDHEN and CDR2 SYDVKM. Trimming cost V 6 bases and J 0 bases, with 14 bases left between them. The CDR3 is made up of 15 amino acids. The CDR3 sequence is CASSPAGGMNTEAFF. The CDR3 DNA is TGTGCCAGCAGCCCCGCCGGCGGAATGAACACTGAAGCTTTCTTT.

The chain joins TRBV4-3 to TRBJ1-2; 9 bases are shared with TRBD1. Per the germline V gene, CDR1 is LGHNA and CDR2 is YSLEER. There are 13 residues in the CDR3. After removal of 4 bases from V and 8 bases from J, the junction contained 5 bases not matched to a gene. In DNA form, the CDR3 reads TGCGCCAGCAGCCGGGGACAGGGCGAGGGCTACACCTTC. Translated: CASSRGQGEGYTF.